One and the same sample provided the 19 T cell receptor beta chains below, sequenced in a study of control samples from healthy donors and cancer patients. Using immunoSEQ multiplex PCR, the repertoire was profiled, and TCRdb retains in-frame clones only, with some absent. The repertoire holds 90,000 to 100,000 clones, with approximately 81% as singletons. What was sequenced was blood. These receptors were obtained from a woman between 25 and 40 years old in good health.

As DNA, the CDR3 is TGTGCCACCAGTGACTCGGACAGGGGCTATGGCTACACCTTC. It yields the protein CATSDSDRGYGYTF. The genes are TRBV24-1 and TRBJ1-2, with TRBD1 matching over 9 bases. Germline V gene lookup returns CDR1 KGHDR and CDR2 SFDVKD. Trimming removed 4 bases from V and 4 bases from J; junction bases left unmatched: 3. The CDR3 is 14 amino acids.

The chain is built from TRBV6-2 or TRBV6-3 and TRBJ1-3; a possible D gene is TRBD1 (6 bases). The CDR3 extends over 15 amino acids. V was cut by 6 bases and J by 5 bases, with 17 bases left in between. CDR1 and CDR2 from the germline V gene are MNHEY and SVGEGT. Here the CDR3 reads CASSLYRERRNTIYF. Written as DNA, the CDR3 is TGTGCCAGCAGCCTTTACAGGGAACGGAGAAACACCATATATTTT.

The chain joins TRBV7-6 to TRBJ2-2, with 10 bases matching TRBD1. V lost 5 bases and J lost 4; bases outside the gene matches: 4. Per germline, CDR1 SGHVS and CDR2 FNYEAQ. This CDR3 region has 15 residues. CDR3 residues: CASSRGQGGTGELFF. CDR3 in DNA: TGTGCCAGCAGCAGAGGACAGGGGGGCACCGGGGAGCTGTTTTTT. The whole variable domain, filled in from reference TRBV7-6 and TRBJ2-2, reads GAGVSQSPRYKVTKRGQDVALRCDPISGHVSLYWYRQALGQGPEFLTYFNYEAQQDKSGLPNDRFSAERPEGSISTLTIQRTEQRDSAMYRCASSRGQGGTGELFFGEGSRLTVL.

V usage is TRBV11-3 and J usage is TRBJ2-3; weak D call: TRBD2 (5 bases). CDR3 length: 14 residues. Germline-derived CDR1 and CDR2 are SGHNT and YENEEA. Trimming cost V 0 bases and J 5 bases, with 9 bases left between them. The CDR3 sequence is CASSLDGLVDTQYF. DNA of the CDR3: TGTGCCAGCAGCTTAGACGGACTCGTAGATACGCAGTATTTT.

This clone appeared once. This sequence joins TRBV9 and TRBJ2-3, with 7 bases aligning to TRBD1. J gave up 2 bases and V 3 bases, and 6 bases lay outside the gene matches. Germline V lookup: CDR1 SGDLS, CDR2 YYNGEE. The CDR3 is 15 residues long. The CDR3 loop is CASSGPTGNTDTQYF. CDR3 sequence (DNA): TGTGCCAGCAGCGGCCCGACAGGGAACACAGATACGCAGTATTTT.

The chain combines TRBV4-3 with TRBJ1-2, with 8 bases that match TRBD1. The V segment lost 1 base and the J segment 6 bases; nucleotides outside the gene matches: 7. Germline V lookup: CDR1 LGHNA, CDR2 YSLEER. This CDR3 region has 15 residues. The CDR3 DNA is TGCGCCAGCAGCCAAGGAGGGGACAGGCCGCATGGCTACACCTTC. Translation gives CASSQGGDRPHGYTF.

The rearrangement links TRBV5-1 to TRBJ2-7; D is undetermined. Trimming stripped 0 bases from V and 5 bases from J, with 3 bases between. The CDR3 covers 11 residues. Germline V gene data show CDR1 as SGHRS and CDR2 as YFSETQ. The CDR3 loop reads CASSLAHEQYF. In DNA, the CDR3 is TGCGCCAGCAGCTTGGCCCACGAGCAGTACTTC. The whole variable domain, filled in from reference TRBV5-1 and TRBJ2-7, reads KAGVTQTPRYLIKTRGQQVTLSCSPISGHRSVSWYQQTPGQGLQFLFEYFSETQRNKGNFPGRFSGRQFSNSRSEMNVSTLELGDSALYLCASSLAHEQYFGPGTRLTVT.

This rearrangement joins TRBV19 to TRBJ2-1, with TRBD1 identical over 7 bases. Per germline, CDR1 LNHDA and CDR2 SQIVND (reference sequence). The length of the CDR3 is 14 residues. V shed 5 bases, J shed 9 bases, and the junction held 10 bases outside the gene matches. The chain's CDR3 is CASSSRQGSGEQFF. The CDR3 bases are TGTGCCAGTAGTTCCCGACAGGGAAGTGGTGAGCAGTTCTTC.

The chain uses TRBV4-1 and TRBJ1-2; D ambiguous. Germline V CDR1 and CDR2: MGHRA, YSYEKL. The CDR3 sequence is 11 residues long. Trimming removed 10 bases at V and 5 bases at J, with 11 bases between. In DNA form, the CDR3 reads TGCGCCACCGGGGATTCTTATGGCTACACCTTC. Protein: CATGDSYGYTF.

The CDR3: CASSRDRLNTGELFF. The CDR3 region has the DNA TGTGCCAGCAGCCGGGACAGGCTGAACACCGGGGAGCTGTTTTTT. V usage is TRBV5-4 and J usage is TRBJ2-2, with 8 bases matching TRBD1. The trim removed 4 bases at V and 1 base at J, leaving 3 bases unmatched. Germline V gene sequence: CDR1 SGHNT, CDR2 YYREEE (reference sequence). CDR3 length equals 15 residues.

In its sample, this clone was seen a few times. The chain is built from TRBV2 and TRBJ1-5, with D possibly matching TRBD1 (5 bases). Germline CDR1 is SNHLY and CDR2 is FYNNEI. Between the trimmed V and J ends, which lost 8 bases and 0 bases, there was a span of 17 bases. This CDR3 is built from 16 residues. The CDR3: CASCRDSTFSNQPQHF. For the CDR3, the DNA is TGTGCCAGCTGCCGGGACTCCACTTTTAGCAATCAGCCCCAGCATTTT. The full variable domain, rest sourced from reference TRBV2 and TRBJ1-5, is EPEVTQTPSHQVTQMGQEVILRCVPISNHLYFYWYRQILGQKVEFLVSFYNNEISEKSEIFDDQFSVERPDGSNFTLKIRSTKLEDSAMYFCASCRDSTFSNQPQHFGDGTRLSIL.

The chain recombines TRBV3-1 (or the pseudogene TRBV3-2) with TRBJ2-3; 8 bases align to TRBD2. J gave up 0 bases and V 4 bases, and 15 bases lay outside the gene matches. The CDR3 covers 19 residues. Germline V gene sequence: CDR1 LGHDT, CDR2 YNNKEL (reference sequence). The DNA for the CDR3 is TGTGCCAGCAGCCCCCAATACATTAGCGGGGAATTTAGCACAGATACGCAGTATTTT. It is translated as CASSPQYISGEFSTDTQYF.

This sequence joins TRBV10-2 and TRBJ2-5, with D perhaps being TRBD1 or TRBD2 (5 bases each). CDR1 WSHSY and CDR2 SAAADI come from the germline V gene. CDR3 size: 14 residues. Between the trimmed V and J ends, which lost 0 bases and 0 bases, there was a span of 5 bases. Here the CDR3 reads CASSESGHQETQYF. The DNA for the CDR3 is TGCGCCAGCAGTGAGTCGGGACACCAAGAGACCCAGTACTTC.

The rearrangement uses TRBV6-1 and TRBJ1-2; no firm D call. V lost 1 base to trimming and J lost 0 bases, with 12 bases between them. The CDR3 runs to 16 residues. The V gene's germline CDR1 is MNHNS and CDR2 SASEGT. CDR3 coding DNA: TGTGCCAGCAGTGAAGACGCGTCAGCAACTAACTATGGCTACACCTTC. Its translation is CASSEDASATNYGYTF.

The DNA for the CDR3 is TGCGCCAGCAGCTCCGGGCAGGGGGGGAACTACAATGAGCAGTTCTTC. It translates to CASSSGQGGNYNEQFF. The rearrangement joins TRBV5-1 to TRBJ2-1; D is possibly TRBD1 or TRBD2 (7 bases each). This CDR3 comprises 16 residues. V was pared by 3 bases and J by 3 bases, with 16 bases between. The germline gives CDR1 SGHRS, CDR2 YFSETQ. The variable domain in full, with the rest retrieved from reference TRBV5-1 and TRBJ2-1, is KAGVTQTPRYLIKTRGQQVTLSCSPISGHRSVSWYQQTPGQGLQFLFEYFSETQRNKGNFPGRFSGRQFSNSRSEMNVSTLELGDSALYLCASSSGQGGNYNEQFFGPGTRLTVL.

The chain uses TRBV11-3 and TRBJ2-2; D is perhaps TRBD1 or TRBD2 (6 bases each). V lost 6 bases and J 4 bases, leaving 18 bases between the germline ends. The CDR3 has 16 amino acids. The germline CDR1 and CDR2 sequences are SGHNT and YENEEA. Here the CDR3 DNA reads TGTGCCAGCAGGGAGGGGGGTCGACAGGCCACCGGGGAGCTGTTTTTT. It specifies CASREGGRQATGELFF. Full variable domain (outside the CDR3, taken from reference TRBV11-3 and TRBJ2-2): EAGVVQSPRYKIIEKKQPVAFWCNPISGHNTLYWYLQNLGQGPELLIRYENEEAVDDSQLPKDRFSAERLKGVDSTLKIQPAELGDSAVYLCASREGGRQATGELFFGEGSRLTVL.

This clone was counted only a few times. CDR3 DNA: TGTGCCACCAAGGGGCAGGCGAACACTGAAGCTTTCTTT. Amino acids: CATKGQANTEAFF. J is TRBJ1-1 and V is TRBV10-3; maybe TRBD1 (5 bases). This CDR3 is built from 13 residues. CDR1 and CDR2 from the germline V gene are ENHRY and SYGVKD. V dropped 10 bases and J dropped 1 base, with 13 bases sitting between them.

This chain connects TRBV9 to TRBJ1-4, with no clear D. CDR1 is SGDLS and CDR2 is YYNGEE in the germline V gene. The V end lost 4 bases, the J end lost 4 bases, and 14 bases lay between the germline ends. This CDR3 has 15 amino acids. The CDR3 loop reads CASSQRPGLNEKLFF. The CDR3 DNA reads TGTGCCAGCAGCCAAAGGCCAGGCCTTAATGAAAAACTGTTTTTT. Full variable domain (remainder filled in from reference TRBV9 and TRBJ1-4): DSGVTQTPKHLITATGQRVTLRCSPRSGDLSVYWYQQSLDQGLQFLIQYYNGEERAKGNILERFSAQQFPDLHSELNLSSLELGDSALYFCASSQRPGLNEKLFFGSGTQLSVL.

This clone was seen a handful of times. The V and J genes are TRBV4-3 and TRBJ1-6; weak D call: TRBD1 (5 bases). CDR1 LGHNA and CDR2 YSLEER come from the germline V gene. This CDR3 has 17 residues. The V end lost 0 bases, the J end lost 0 bases, and 9 bases lay between the germline ends. CDR3 loop: CASSQDLGGSYNSPLHF. CDR3 nucleotides: TGCGCCAGCAGCCAAGATCTGGGGGGCTCCTATAATTCACCCCTCCACTTT.